This TCR beta chain emerged from a study of blood T cell repertoires in COVID-19 (TCRdb year 2020). A note on the overall study: Collaborator samples came from the United States, Italy and Spain and covered acute and convalescent phases of COVID-19. Subjects who had been exposed to COVID-19, were actively infected with it, or had recovered from it provided the deeply sampled blood TCRbeta repertoires that made up the dataset. The repertoires were made available in a free public database intended to serve as a resource for research on the immune response to SARS-CoV-2. Nearly every sample came with metadata listing a de-identified subject ID, COVID-19 status, age in years and sex. The prospective study material was composed of cDNA or gDNA derived from T cells, B-cell-depleted T cells, or PBMCs. The samples were drawn from the first 160 participants of the ongoing ImmuneRACE study and from 1,254 subjects provided by 6 global collaborators. HLA class I and class II types, where available, came from metadata supplied by the sample provider rather than from assay-based typing. Summary of the overall study and its limitations: The quantity of clinical and demographic metadata differed by source and by participant and was supplied without curation.

TCRbeta CDR3 regions were amplified from genomic DNA by means of the immunoSEQ Assay, a bias-controlled multiplex PCR. As for the original processing: Nucleated cell counts per sample were estimated from amplification of reference gene primers within the assay. To quantify the absolute abundance of each unique TCRbeta CDR3 rearrangement, sequence reads were collapsed and filtered. For each sample, productive Simpson clonality was calculated as the square root of Simpson's diversity index across productive rearrangements. This is the immuneACCESS table as TCRdb keeps it, with only in-frame sequences that have V and J called. A part of the clones is gone; compared with another copy, unresolved V genes explain less than half, and the rest is unexplained. V, J and clone size were drawn from that table, and D and trimming were deduced from the DNA. Here the sample has roughly 150,000 clones; roughly nine tenths occur a single time. The ten largest clones represent 18% of the sample.

The CDR3 numbers 15 residues from cysteine through phenylalanine. Just CDR3 DNA is preserved here, 45 bases in frame from base 1. CDR1 and CDR2 are drawn from the germline V gene: MNHEY, SVGAGI. For this chain, trimming is 2 bases at the V end and 5 bases at the J end, and the number of junction bases without a gene match is 6. Each collaborating institution followed its own protocols to collect whole blood in K2EDTA tubes. For TCRbeta analysis, collaborator samples were shipped as frozen whole blood, as isolated PBMCs, or as DNA extracted from either sample type. As to this clone: Its target antigen remains unknown. Within one base of it there is no much larger clone, and no base qualities were kept.

Recombination linked TRBV6-5 to TRBJ1-2, with TRBD1 identical over 9 junction bases. This clonotype was obtained from a man in his 60s with active or convalescent COVID-19. Specimen: peripheral blood. The CDR3 region: CASSYGQGLGYGYTF. The nucleotide sequence is TGTGCCAGCAGTTACGGACAGGGGCTAGGGTATGGCTACACCTTC.